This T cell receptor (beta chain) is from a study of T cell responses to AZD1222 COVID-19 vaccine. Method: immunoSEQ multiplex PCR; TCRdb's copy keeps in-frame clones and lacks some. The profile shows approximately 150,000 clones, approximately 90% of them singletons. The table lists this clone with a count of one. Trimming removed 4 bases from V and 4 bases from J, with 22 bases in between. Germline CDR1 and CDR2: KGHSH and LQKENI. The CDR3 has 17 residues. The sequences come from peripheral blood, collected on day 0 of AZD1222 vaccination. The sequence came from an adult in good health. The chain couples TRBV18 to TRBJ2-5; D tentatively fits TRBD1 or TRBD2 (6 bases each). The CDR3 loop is CASSLSRGTPEGETQYF. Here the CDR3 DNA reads TGTGCCAGCTCACTCTCTCGGGGGACACCCGAGGGAGAGACCCAGTACTTC.